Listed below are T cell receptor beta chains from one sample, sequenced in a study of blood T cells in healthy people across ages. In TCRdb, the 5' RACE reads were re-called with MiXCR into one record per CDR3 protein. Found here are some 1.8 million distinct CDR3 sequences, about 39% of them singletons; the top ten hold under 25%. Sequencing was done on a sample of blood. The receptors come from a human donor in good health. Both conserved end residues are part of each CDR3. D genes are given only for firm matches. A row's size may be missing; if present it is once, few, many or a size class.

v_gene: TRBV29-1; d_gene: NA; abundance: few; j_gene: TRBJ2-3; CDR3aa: CSVERDSNLNTQYF; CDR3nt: TGCAGCGTTGAACGGGACTCCAATCTCAATACGCAGTATTTT
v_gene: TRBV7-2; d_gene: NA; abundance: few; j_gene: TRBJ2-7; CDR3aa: CASSFRGSLGEQYF; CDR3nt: TGTGCCAGCAGCTTTAGAGGTTCCTTGGGCGAGCAGTACTTC
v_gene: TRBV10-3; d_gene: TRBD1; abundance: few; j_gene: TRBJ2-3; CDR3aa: CAIAGQGSDTQYF; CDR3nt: TGTGCCATCGCCGGACAGGGTTCAGATACGCAGTATTTT
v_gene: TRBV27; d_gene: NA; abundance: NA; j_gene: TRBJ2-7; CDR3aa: CATATASYEQYF; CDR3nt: TGTGCCACCGCGACTGCATCCTACGAGCAGTACTTC
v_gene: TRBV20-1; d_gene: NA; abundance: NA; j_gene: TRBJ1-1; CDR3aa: CSARARLDTEAFF; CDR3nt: TGCAGTGCCCGGGCGCGATTAGACACTGAAGCTTTCTTT
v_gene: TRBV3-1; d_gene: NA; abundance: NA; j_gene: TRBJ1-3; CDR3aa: CASSQLLVATPGNTIYF; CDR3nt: TGTGCCAGCAGCCAGCTACTCGTAGCCACCCCTGGAAACACCATATATTTT
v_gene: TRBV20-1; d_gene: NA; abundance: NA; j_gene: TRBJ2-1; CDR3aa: CSATEGPSSYNEQFF; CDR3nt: TGCAGTGCTACTGAGGGCCCAAGCTCCTACAATGAGCAGTTCTTC
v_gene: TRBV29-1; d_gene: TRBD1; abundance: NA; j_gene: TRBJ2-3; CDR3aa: CSVAGRQGKSTDTQYF; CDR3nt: TGCAGCGTTGCCGGAAGACAGGGTAAAAGTACAGATACGCAGTATTTT
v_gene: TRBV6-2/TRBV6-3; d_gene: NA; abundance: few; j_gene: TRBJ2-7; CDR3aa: CASSYSSPESYEQYF; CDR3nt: TGTGCCAGCAGTTACTCGTCCCCAGAGAGCTACGAGCAGTACTTC
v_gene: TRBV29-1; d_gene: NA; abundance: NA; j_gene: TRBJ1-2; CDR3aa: CSVSHLYGYTF; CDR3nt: TGCAGCGTTTCCCACCTATACGGCTACACCTTC
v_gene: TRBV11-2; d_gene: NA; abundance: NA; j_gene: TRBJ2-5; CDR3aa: CASSLAYGPQETQYF; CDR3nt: TGTGCCAGCAGCTTAGCTTATGGCCCTCAAGAGACCCAGTACTTC
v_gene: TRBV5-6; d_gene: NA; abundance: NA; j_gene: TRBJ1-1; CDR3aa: CASTGEGRSTEAFF; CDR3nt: TGTGCCAGCACCGGAGAGGGTCGGAGCACTGAAGCTTTCTTT
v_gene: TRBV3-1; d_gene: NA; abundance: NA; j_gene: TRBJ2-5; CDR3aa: CANSQEGGREETQYF; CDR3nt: TGTGCCAACAGCCAAGAGGGGGGCAGGGAAGAGACCCAGTACTTC
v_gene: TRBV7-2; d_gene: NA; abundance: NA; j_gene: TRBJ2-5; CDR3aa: CVSSLGWRETQYF; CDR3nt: TGTGTCAGCAGCTTAGGTTGGCGAGAGACCCAGTACTTC